A selection of T cell receptor beta chains follows, all from one sample in a study of spatial heterogeneity in lung cancer. TCRdb reprocessed the 5' RACE reads with MiXCR, giving one entry per CDR3 protein. The table includes some 13,000 distinct CDR3 sequences, roughly 3.4% detected once. The starting material was lung tumor tissue, obtained at surgery. The source is a male donor with early-stage non-small cell lung cancer. The CDR3 runs from the conserved cysteine through the conserved F or W. Each record gives: D gene, V gene, CDR3 length, J gene, clone size, CDR3 DNA, CDR3 protein. A D gene is named only where the DNA matches it firmly. Clone size is given for some rows only: seen once, a few or many times, or a class if the clone is expanded.

D gene: TRBD1
V gene: TRBV27
CDR3 length: 16
J gene: TRBJ1-5
clone size: many
CDR3 DNA: TGTGCCAGCAGACCCGGGACAGGGGGACTCAATCAGCCCCAGCATTTT
CDR3 protein: CASRPGTGGLNQPQHF

D gene: .
V gene: TRBV20-1
CDR3 length: 12
J gene: TRBJ2-3
clone size: many
CDR3 DNA: TGCAGTGCTGGGACTGACACAGATACGCAGTATTTT
CDR3 protein: CSAGTDTDTQYF

D gene: .
V gene: TRBV12-3/TRBV12-4
CDR3 length: 14
J gene: TRBJ2-5
clone size: few
CDR3 DNA: TGTGCCAGCAGTTTCGGTGGCAGGGGTGAGACCCAGTACTTC
CDR3 protein: CASSFGGRGETQYF

D gene: TRBD2
V gene: TRBV20-1
CDR3 length: 16
J gene: TRBJ2-3
clone size: medium-sized
CDR3 DNA: TGCAGTGCTAGAGATCGTGGACTAGCGGCTTCAGATACGCAGTATTTT
CDR3 protein: CSARDRGLAASDTQYF

D gene: .
V gene: TRBV12-3/TRBV12-4
CDR3 length: 13
J gene: TRBJ1-2
clone size: many
CDR3 DNA: TGTGCCAGCAGTCTGACAGGAATCTATGGCTACACCTTC
CDR3 protein: CASSLTGIYGYTF

D gene: TRBD1
V gene: TRBV11-2
CDR3 length: 15
J gene: TRBJ1-5
clone size: many
CDR3 DNA: TGTGCCAGCAGCCCCGGGACAGGGGTCTATCAGCCCCAGCATTTT
CDR3 protein: CASSPGTGVYQPQHF

D gene: TRBD1
V gene: TRBV14
CDR3 length: 16
J gene: TRBJ1-1
clone size: many
CDR3 DNA: TGTGCCAGCAGCCAGGATGCTGGGACAGGACTCACTGAAGCTTTCTTT
CDR3 protein: CASSQDAGTGLTEAFF

D gene: TRBD1
V gene: TRBV3-1
CDR3 length: 16
J gene: TRBJ2-1
clone size: many
CDR3 DNA: TGTGCCAGCAGCCGGACAGGGATGTTATCCTACAATGAGCAGTTCTTC
CDR3 protein: CASSRTGMLSYNEQFF

D gene: TRBD1
V gene: TRBV4-1
CDR3 length: 18
J gene: TRBJ1-1
clone size: many
CDR3 DNA: TGCGCCAGCAGCCAGCCCGTGGGACAGGGGAGAGGAGGGACTGAAGCTTTCTTT
CDR3 protein: CASSQPVGQGRGGTEAFF

D gene: .
V gene: TRBV5-1
CDR3 length: 15
J gene: TRBJ1-5
clone size: few
CDR3 DNA: TGCGCCAGCAGCCCGGACGGGGGGCTTGGTCAGCCCCAGCATTTT
CDR3 protein: CASSPDGGLGQPQHF

D gene: .
V gene: TRBV6-2/TRBV6-3
CDR3 length: 14
J gene: TRBJ2-2
clone size: many
CDR3 DNA: TGTGCCAGCAGTCAGGACACGAACACCGGGGAGCTGTTTTTT
CDR3 protein: CASSQDTNTGELFF

D gene: .
V gene: TRBV7-8
CDR3 length: 15
J gene: TRBJ1-2
clone size: many
CDR3 DNA: TGTGCCAGCAGCCAATACCGGCAGGGTGCCTATGGCTACACCTTC
CDR3 protein: CASSQYRQGAYGYTF

D gene: .
V gene: TRBV7-2
CDR3 length: 13
J gene: TRBJ2-1
clone size: many
CDR3 DNA: TGTGCCTCGGGTAGATGGTCCTACAATGAGCAGTTCTTC
CDR3 protein: CASGRWSYNEQFF

D gene: .
V gene: TRBV7-9
CDR3 length: 17
J gene: TRBJ2-5
clone size: many
CDR3 DNA: TGTGCCAGCAGCTTAGCCACAGGGAATCGGTACCAAGAGACCCAGTACTTC
CDR3 protein: CASSLATGNRYQETQYF

D gene: .
V gene: TRBV18
CDR3 length: 14
J gene: TRBJ1-4
clone size: few
CDR3 DNA: TGTGCCAGCTCACACCCTCTTGGAGATGAAAAACTGTTTTTT
CDR3 protein: CASSHPLGDEKLFF

D gene: TRBD1
V gene: TRBV24-1
CDR3 length: 17
J gene: TRBJ1-1
clone size: many
CDR3 DNA: TGTGCCACCAAGTTTGGGACAGGGGCCCACCGAAACACTGAAGCTTTCTTT
CDR3 protein: CATKFGTGAHRNTEAFF

D gene: .
V gene: TRBV6-6
CDR3 length: 17
J gene: TRBJ1-6
clone size: many
CDR3 DNA: TGTGCCAGCAGTTATTATCGGGGCGAGGGAGGTAATTCACCCCTCCACTTT
CDR3 protein: CASSYYRGEGGNSPLHF

D gene: .
V gene: TRBV4-3
CDR3 length: 16
J gene: TRBJ2-3
clone size: few
CDR3 DNA: TGCGCCAGCAGCCCCCGCGGGGCGGATACCACAGATACGCAGTATTTT
CDR3 protein: CASSPRGADTTDTQYF

D gene: .
V gene: TRBV7-2
CDR3 length: 16
J gene: TRBJ2-6
clone size: medium-sized
CDR3 DNA: TGTGCCAGCAGCTTAGTGGGGGGCGCTGGGGCCAACGTCCTGACTTTC
CDR3 protein: CASSLVGGAGANVLTF

D gene: TRBD2
V gene: TRBV6-5
CDR3 length: 18
J gene: TRBJ2-3
clone size: many
CDR3 DNA: TGTGCCAGCAGTTACCCCCTAGGGGGAGCGGGGACTAGAACCATGCAGTATTTT
CDR3 protein: CASSYPLGGAGTRTMQYF

D gene: TRBD1
V gene: TRBV20-1
CDR3 length: 13
J gene: TRBJ1-5
clone size: few
CDR3 DNA: TGCAGTGCGGGACAGAGAAGCAATCAGCCCCAGCATTTT
CDR3 protein: CSAGQRSNQPQHF

D gene: .
V gene: TRBV30
CDR3 length: 14
J gene: TRBJ1-2
clone size: few
CDR3 DNA: TGTGCCTGGAGTAGGAGGCGGACGGACTATGGCTACACCTTC
CDR3 protein: CAWSRRRTDYGYTF

D gene: .
V gene: TRBV27
CDR3 length: 13
J gene: TRBJ2-2
clone size: many
CDR3 DNA: TGTGCCAGCAGTTTTCGAGCGGTCGGGGAGCTGTTTTTT
CDR3 protein: CASSFRAVGELFF

D gene: .
V gene: TRBV7-8
CDR3 length: 14
J gene: TRBJ1-5
clone size: few
CDR3 DNA: TGTGCCAGCAGCTCTGGGACGGCACCTCAGCCCCAGCATTTT
CDR3 protein: CASSSGTAPQPQHF

D gene: TRBD2
V gene: TRBV20-1
CDR3 length: 14
J gene: TRBJ2-1
clone size: many
CDR3 DNA: TGCAGTGCCCATAGCGGGAAGGGCCACAATGAGCAGTTCTTC
CDR3 protein: CSAHSGKGHNEQFF

D gene: .
V gene: TRBV5-1
CDR3 length: 12
J gene: TRBJ2-7
clone size: many
CDR3 DNA: TGCGCCAGCAGCAATAGCACCTACGAGCAGTACTTC
CDR3 protein: CASSNSTYEQYF

D gene: TRBD1
V gene: TRBV7-9
CDR3 length: 15
J gene: TRBJ2-5
clone size: .
CDR3 DNA: TGTGCCAGCAGCCAAGGACAGGAAATACAAGAGACCCAGTACTTC
CDR3 protein: CASSQGQEIQETQYF

D gene: TRBD1
V gene: TRBV4-2
CDR3 length: 15
J gene: TRBJ2-7
clone size: many
CDR3 DNA: TGTGCCAGCAGCCAAGAGGGACAGCCGAGGTACGAGCAGTACTTC
CDR3 protein: CASSQEGQPRYEQYF

D gene: TRBD1
V gene: TRBV23-1
CDR3 length: 19
J gene: TRBJ1-5
clone size: many
CDR3 DNA: TGCGCCAGCAGTCGAATCCCGGGACAGGGGCGGCTAAGCAATCAGCCCCAGCATTTT
CDR3 protein: CASSRIPGQGRLSNQPQHF

D gene: TRBD2
V gene: TRBV20-1
CDR3 length: 17
J gene: TRBJ2-1
clone size: few
CDR3 DNA: TGCAGTGCTAGAGCTCCCGGTAGCGGGAGATCGGGGAATGAGCAGTTCTTC
CDR3 protein: CSARAPGSGRSGNEQFF

D gene: TRBD1
V gene: TRBV4-1
CDR3 length: 17
J gene: TRBJ1-4
clone size: many
CDR3 DNA: TGCGCCAGCAGCCCTCTAGGAAGTGGGACAGACAATGAAAAACTGTTTTTT
CDR3 protein: CASSPLGSGTDNEKLFF

D gene: .
V gene: TRBV5-5
CDR3 length: 14
J gene: TRBJ1-6
clone size: medium-sized
CDR3 DNA: TGTGCCAGCAGCGTCAGCTCAGGGGCTAGGCCCCTCCACTTT
CDR3 protein: CASSVSSGARPLHF

D gene: .
V gene: TRBV7-8
CDR3 length: 16
J gene: TRBJ2-3
clone size: many
CDR3 DNA: TGTGCCAGCACCGAGGACCACGGCCCCCGCCGCGATACGCAGTATTTT
CDR3 protein: CASTEDHGPRRDTQYF

D gene: .
V gene: TRBV6-6
CDR3 length: 12
J gene: TRBJ1-1
clone size: many
CDR3 DNA: TGTGCCAGCAGTTCCAGGAACACTGAAGCTTTCTTT
CDR3 protein: CASSSRNTEAFF

D gene: .
V gene: TRBV30
CDR3 length: 12
J gene: TRBJ1-3
clone size: many
CDR3 DNA: TGTGCCTGGAGTTTGACCGAAAACACCATATATTTT
CDR3 protein: CAWSLTENTIYF

D gene: TRBD1
V gene: TRBV30
CDR3 length: 14
J gene: TRBJ2-2
clone size: many
CDR3 DNA: TGTGCCTGGAAAACAGGGGGCAGTGCCGGGGAGCTGTTTTTT
CDR3 protein: CAWKTGGSAGELFF

D gene: TRBD1
V gene: TRBV6-6
CDR3 length: 15
J gene: TRBJ1-5
clone size: many
CDR3 DNA: TGTGCCAGCAAAGACAGGGCATCCCGCGTTTTGCCCCAGCATTTT
CDR3 protein: CASKDRASRVLPQHF

D gene: .
V gene: TRBV27
CDR3 length: 15
J gene: TRBJ1-5
clone size: .
CDR3 DNA: TGTGCCAGCAGTTTAAGAACAGGCCGCAATCAGCCCCAGCATTTT
CDR3 protein: CASSLRTGRNQPQHF

D gene: .
V gene: TRBV6-5
CDR3 length: 17
J gene: TRBJ2-2
clone size: medium-sized
CDR3 DNA: TGTGCCAGCAGTTACTCAACGGGGCTCCGGAGGGCCGGGGAGCTGTTTTTT
CDR3 protein: CASSYSTGLRRAGELFF

D gene: .
V gene: TRBV30
CDR3 length: 15
J gene: TRBJ1-6
clone size: many
CDR3 DNA: TGTGCCTGGAGTGCCCTGGACAAGAAGGATTCACCCCTCCACTTT
CDR3 protein: CAWSALDKKDSPLHF

D gene: .
V gene: TRBV12-3/TRBV12-4
CDR3 length: 13
J gene: TRBJ2-3
clone size: many
CDR3 DNA: TGTGCCAGCAGTTTAGCTAGTATAAATACGCAGTATTTT
CDR3 protein: CASSLASINTQYF

D gene: .
V gene: TRBV18
CDR3 length: 14
J gene: TRBJ1-2
clone size: few
CDR3 DNA: TGTGCCAGCTCACCATGGCCAGGAGGCTATGGCTACACCTTC
CDR3 protein: CASSPWPGGYGYTF

D gene: .
V gene: TRBV12-3/TRBV12-4
CDR3 length: 15
J gene: TRBJ1-1
clone size: many
CDR3 DNA: TGTGCCAGTTCTGAATCCACAGGGTTCGCCACTGAAGCTTTCTTT
CDR3 protein: CASSESTGFATEAFF

D gene: .
V gene: TRBV7-9
CDR3 length: 18
J gene: TRBJ1-4
clone size: many
CDR3 DNA: TGTGCCAGCAGCCCCGCCGTTTGGCAGGGCTCGACTAATGAAAAACTGTTTTTT
CDR3 protein: CASSPAVWQGSTNEKLFF

D gene: .
V gene: TRBV20-1
CDR3 length: 17
J gene: TRBJ1-6
clone size: many
CDR3 DNA: TGCAGTGCTACCCCCGGAACGGCAGTCTCCTATAATTCACCCCTCCACTTT
CDR3 protein: CSATPGTAVSYNSPLHF

D gene: TRBD1
V gene: TRBV19
CDR3 length: 17
J gene: TRBJ1-5
clone size: many
CDR3 DNA: TGTGCCAGTAGCACCGGGACAGGGGGAAATAGCAATCAGCCCCAGCATTTT
CDR3 protein: CASSTGTGGNSNQPQHF

D gene: .
V gene: TRBV6-5
CDR3 length: 13
J gene: TRBJ1-5
clone size: medium-sized
CDR3 DNA: TGTGCCAGCAGTTACCGGGGGAGTCAGCCCCAGCATTTT
CDR3 protein: CASSYRGSQPQHF

D gene: .
V gene: TRBV7-2
CDR3 length: 15
J gene: TRBJ1-3
clone size: many
CDR3 DNA: TGTGCCAGCAGCTTTGGAGAATTCTCTGGAAACACCATATATTTT
CDR3 protein: CASSFGEFSGNTIYF

D gene: .
V gene: TRBV5-1
CDR3 length: 17
J gene: TRBJ1-4
clone size: many
CDR3 DNA: TGCGCCAGCAGCTTGTTTACAGGACACGGTAAAAGTGAAAAACTGTTTTTT
CDR3 protein: CASSLFTGHGKSEKLFF

D gene: TRBD2
V gene: TRBV5-1
CDR3 length: 15
J gene: TRBJ2-7
clone size: many
CDR3 DNA: TGCGCCAGCAGCTTTGAACTAGCGGGCCTCTACGAGCAGTACTTC
CDR3 protein: CASSFELAGLYEQYF

D gene: TRBD1
V gene: TRBV28
CDR3 length: 15
J gene: TRBJ1-5
clone size: many
CDR3 DNA: TGTGCCAGCATCACCGGGACAGGGGGCAATCAGCCCCAGCATTTT
CDR3 protein: CASITGTGGNQPQHF

D gene: .
V gene: TRBV6-5
CDR3 length: 15
J gene: TRBJ1-1
clone size: few
CDR3 DNA: TGTGCCAGCAGTTACGGGTCAACGGTGGACACTGAAGCTTTCTTT
CDR3 protein: CASSYGSTVDTEAFF

D gene: TRBD2
V gene: TRBV27
CDR3 length: 16
J gene: TRBJ2-3
clone size: many
CDR3 DNA: TGTGCCAGCAGTCATGACTCGCGGGGGGGCTGGGATACGCAGTATTTT
CDR3 protein: CASSHDSRGGWDTQYF

D gene: TRBD2
V gene: TRBV20-1
CDR3 length: 14
J gene: TRBJ2-1
clone size: many
CDR3 DNA: TGCAGTGCTAAGAGGTCTAGCGGGGTCAATGAGCAGTTCTTC
CDR3 protein: CSAKRSSGVNEQFF

D gene: .
V gene: TRBV20-1
CDR3 length: 11
J gene: TRBJ1-1
clone size: many
CDR3 DNA: TGCAGTGCCAGGTTGAACACTGAAGCTTTCTTT
CDR3 protein: CSARLNTEAFF